These 15 T cell receptor beta chains originate from one sample sequenced in a study of shared clonotypes between healthy human individuals. Measured with immunoSEQ multiplex PCR; TCRdb has only the in-frame clones, and not every one. The sample shows 1.4 million or so clones, about 98.5% of them seen only once. The sequencing sample was made of naive CD4+ T cells sorted from blood. Subset here: CD45RA+ positively selected. Every receptor here comes from a man aged 25 to 40 in good health.

This sequence joins TRBV10-2 and TRBJ1-1; no clear D. This CDR3 region has 14 residues. V was pared by 8 bases and J by 4 bases, with 17 bases between. The V gene's germline CDR1 is WSHSY and CDR2 SAAADI. CDR3 region: CASSAPGMATEAFF. CDR3 in DNA: TGCGCCAGCTCGGCCCCCGGGATGGCCACTGAAGCTTTCTTT.

The chain has TRBV13 and TRBJ2-5; D perhaps matches TRBD2 (7 bases). There are 13 residues in the CDR3. V was cut by 6 bases and J by 5 bases, with 13 bases left in between. Germline values: CDR1 PRHDT, CDR2 FYEKMQ (reference sequence). CDR3 nucleotides: TGTGCCAGCAGTGTCGGGGGGCAGGAGACCCAGTACTTC. Translated, it gives CASSVGGQETQYF.

V gene TRBV5-6 combines with J gene TRBJ2-5; no reliable D call. From germline, CDR1 is SGHDT and CDR2 YYEEEE. There are 11 residues in the CDR3. Trimming removed 4 bases at V and 4 bases at J, with 5 bases between. CDR3 coding DNA: TGTGCCAGCAGCCGAGCAGAGACCCAGTACTTC. It specifies CASSRAETQYF. Full variable domain (outside the CDR3, taken from reference TRBV5-6 and TRBJ2-5): DAGVTQSPTHLIKTRGQQVTLRCSPKSGHDTVSWYQQALGQGPQFIFQYYEEEERQRGNFPDRFSGHQFPNYSSELNVNALLLGDSALYLCASSRAETQYFGPGTRLLVL.

This clone appeared once. The rearrangement joins TRBV5-1 to TRBJ2-1; D perhaps matches TRBD2 (6 bases). The CDR3 is 16 residues long. Trimming left V 6 bases short and J 4 bases short, with 20 bases between. Germline CDR1 and CDR2: SGHRS and YFSETQ. CDR3 protein: CASTSFGTLAYNEQFF. The DNA of the CDR3 is TGCGCCAGCACCTCATTTGGGACTCTTGCATACAATGAGCAGTTCTTC.

This sequence joins TRBV14 and TRBJ2-3, with a weak D call TRBD1 (6 bases). V gave up 3 bases and J gave up 4 bases, with 11 bases separating them. Germline-derived CDR1 and CDR2 are SGHDN and FVKESK. CDR3 length equals 14 residues. The DNA for the CDR3 is TGTGCCAGCAGCCAGACTTGGGGGCCAGATACGCAGTATTTT. Translated, it gives CASSQTWGPDTQYF.

The rearrangement joins TRBV11-2 to TRBJ2-1; 9 nucleotides line up with TRBD2. From germline, CDR1 is SGHAT and CDR2 FQNNGV. The junction had 9 bases not matched to a gene; V was cut back by 5 bases and J by 7 bases. The CDR3 consists of 15 residues. The CDR3 region has the DNA TGTGCCAGCAGCCCGCGGGAGGGCCCTTGGAATGAGCAGTTCTTC. Protein: CASSPREGPWNEQFF.

The V call is TRBV9, the J call TRBJ1-5, with TRBD1 matching 8 bases. The CDR3 is 17 residues long. Looked up from germline, CDR1 is SGDLS and CDR2 is YYNGEE. J gave up 7 bases and V 3 bases, and 15 bases lay outside the gene matches. The CDR3 coding sequence is TGTGCCAGCAGCGCTGGGGACCGGGACAGGAAGGAGCAGCCCCAGCATTTT. Its translation: CASSAGDRDRKEQPQHF.

The CDR3 sequence is CSVTGARDYEQYF. The CDR3 nucleotides are TGCAGCGTGACAGGGGCCCGCGACTACGAGCAGTACTTC. The J gene is TRBJ2-7, the V gene TRBV29-1; 8 bases are shared with TRBD1. Per germline, CDR1 SQVTM and CDR2 ANQGSEA. The CDR3 totals 13 residues. V shed 6 bases, J shed 3 bases, and the junction held 7 bases outside the gene matches.

The rearrangement links TRBV6-5 to TRBJ2-2; 10 bases map to TRBD1. From germline, CDR1 is MNHEY and CDR2 SVGAGI. J gave up 9 bases and V 3 bases, and 4 bases lay outside the gene matches. The length of the CDR3 is 14 residues. The DNA for the CDR3 is TGTGCCAGCAGTTATCCGGGACAGGGGCGGGAGCTGTTTTTT. Protein sequence: CASSYPGQGRELFF.

The J gene is TRBJ2-7, the V gene TRBV15; 11 bases map to TRBD1. Germline assignment: CDR1 LNHNV and CDR2 YYDKDF (reference sequence). Trimming removed 1 base from V and 4 bases from J; junction bases left unmatched: 3. This CDR3 region has 15 residues. The CDR3 spells CATSRVGTGGYEQYF. As DNA, the CDR3 is TGTGCCACCAGCAGAGTCGGGACAGGGGGATACGAGCAGTACTTC.

The chain has TRBV19 and TRBJ2-6; D not certain. CDR1 and CDR2 from the germline V gene are LNHDA and SQIVND (reference sequence). The CDR3 has 15 amino acids. The V and J ends lost 1 base and 0 bases respectively, with 4 bases between them. CDR3 DNA: TGTGCCAGTAGTATAGGGAACTCTGGGGCCAACGTCCTGACTTTC. This translates into CASSIGNSGANVLTF.

The chain is built from TRBV5-1 and TRBJ2-4, with 7 bases fitting TRBD2. Germline V gene data show CDR1 as SGHRS and CDR2 as YFSETQ. The CDR3 spans 13 residues. V was clipped by 3 bases and J by 8 bases; unmatched bases: 5. Written as DNA, the CDR3 is TGCGCCAGCAGCTCCGGGACTAATGACATTCAGTACTTC. Protein sequence: CASSSGTNDIQYF.

This chain connects TRBV9 to TRBJ2-7; TRBD2 might be the D (5 bases). Germline assignment: CDR1 SGDLS and CDR2 YYNGEE. Trimming shortened V by 0 bases and J by 4 bases, and 14 bases separated the two germline ends. The CDR3 runs to 15 residues. The CDR3 region is CASSVDPSWGYEQYF. CDR3 sequence (DNA): TGTGCCAGCAGCGTAGATCCTAGCTGGGGTTACGAGCAGTACTTC.

The chain carries TRBV7-2 and TRBJ1-2, with 8 bases that match TRBD1. With V trimmed by 1 base and J by 3 bases, 1 base remained unmatched. Germline V gives CDR1 SGHTA, CDR2 FQGNSA. The CDR3 loop spans 14 amino acids. The CDR3 DNA follows: TGTGCCAGCAGCTTAGTACAGGGGGACTATGGCTACACCTTC. Its translation is CASSLVQGDYGYTF.

This rearrangement joins TRBV18 to TRBJ2-2, with D possibly TRBD1 on 6 matching bases. The V end lost 6 bases, the J end lost 0 bases, and 14 bases lay between the germline ends. CDR1 is KGHSH and CDR2 is LQKENI in the germline V gene. The CDR3 is 16 residues long. CDR3 amino acids: CASSNRVKTNTGELFF. For the CDR3, the DNA is TGTGCCAGCTCCAACAGGGTAAAAACGAACACCGGGGAGCTGTTTTTT.